This entry lists 26 T cell receptor beta chains sequenced from one sample in a study of blood T cells in healthy people across ages. Primers used in a second PCR of about 6 to 11 cycles were a sample-barcoded 5' primer and a J-beta primer mix. A single record per CDR3 protein comes from TCRdb applying MiXCR to the 5' RACE reads. The data hold some 800,000 distinct CDR3 sequences, with around 25% observed a single time. These data are also associated with another study on T cells of mothers and their children.

Sequencing input: blood. Receptor source: a boy younger than 18 in good health.

This clonotype was detected a few times. The V gene is TRBV7-3, the J gene TRBJ2-5, with 8 bases that match TRBD2. CDR3 length equals 14 residues. The V gene end was trimmed by 6 bases and the J gene end by 5 bases; junction bases not matched to a gene: 8. Germline CDR1 SGHTA, CDR2 FQGTGA. This chain's CDR3 is CASRPGGADETQYF. The CDR3 bases are TGTGCCAGCAGACCCGGGGGGGCCGATGAGACCCAGTACTTC.

This rearrangement joins TRBV6-2 or TRBV6-3 to TRBJ1-5; the D is unclear. V lost 2 bases and J lost 9, with 5 bases in between. This CDR3 has 11 residues. Germline values: CDR1 MNHEY, CDR2 SVGEGT. The CDR3 reads CASSYRGPQHF. The CDR3 DNA reads TGTGCCAGCAGTTACAGAGGGCCCCAGCATTTT.

This sequence joins TRBV28 and TRBJ1-6; 9 nucleotides agree with TRBD1. This CDR3 is 17 amino acids long. V shed 4 bases, J shed 8 bases, and the junction held 12 bases outside the gene matches. CDR1 and CDR2 from the germline V gene are MDHEN and SYDVKM. This chain's CDR3 is CASSSRPGTGIYSPLHF. CDR3 coding DNA: TGTGCCAGCAGTTCGCGTCCCGGGACAGGGATATATTCACCCCTCCACTTT.

This chain uses TRBV6-1 with TRBJ2-3; D uncertain. Per the germline V gene, CDR1 is MNHNS and CDR2 is SASEGT. CDR3 length equals 12 residues. V gave up 7 bases and J gave up 4 bases, with 9 bases separating them. In DNA form, the CDR3 reads TGTGCCAGCAACCTTGACTCAGATACGCAGTATTTT. It is translated as CASNLDSDTQYF.

The rearrangement joins TRBV28 to TRBJ2-6; D gene ambiguous. V lost 6 bases and J lost 2, with 5 bases in between. Per germline, CDR1 MDHEN and CDR2 SYDVKM. The CDR3 contains 13 residues. The CDR3 DNA reads TGTGCCAGCAGCCACCCTGGGGCCAACGTCCTGACTTTC. Amino acids: CASSHPGANVLTF. The full variable domain, rest sourced from reference TRBV28 and TRBJ2-6, is DVKVTQSSRYLVKRTGEKVFLECVQDMDHENMFWYRQDPGLGLRLIYFSYDVKMKEKGDIPEGYSVSREKKERFSLILESASTNQTSMYLCASSHPGANVLTFGAGSRLTVL.

The V gene is TRBV7-2, the J gene TRBJ2-6; D call uncertain. V was cut by 5 bases and J by 1 base, with 9 bases left in between. Germline V CDR1 and CDR2: SGHTA, FQGNSA. The CDR3 sequence is 15 residues long. As DNA, the CDR3 is TGTGCCAGCAGCCCACAGACTTCTGGGGCCAACGTCCTGACTTTC. Amino acids: CASSPQTSGANVLTF.

The chain employs TRBV18 and TRBJ2-5; unclear D gene. Looked up from germline, CDR1 is KGHSH and CDR2 is LQKENI. Trimming removed 6 bases from V and 4 bases from J, with 12 bases in between. This CDR3 comprises 13 residues. CDR3: CASSAASGETQYF. CDR3 nucleotides: TGTGCCAGCTCGGCGGCATCCGGAGAGACCCAGTACTTC.

This clonotype showed up just a few times. The chain uses TRBV20-1 and TRBJ2-5, with 7 bases fitting TRBD2. V lost 3 bases, J lost 1 base, and 8 bases stayed unmatched. The CDR3 sequence is 15 residues long. The germline V gene has CDR1 DFQATT and CDR2 SNEGSKA (reference sequence). The CDR3 DNA sequence: TGCAGTGCTAGTAACGCCGGGACTACCCAAGAGACCCAGTACTTC. This translates into CSASNAGTTQETQYF.

This clonotype was observed a few times. The chain recombines TRBV7-9 with TRBJ1-3; 11 bases agree with TRBD1. V was clipped by 3 bases and J by 0 bases; unmatched bases: 4. Germline loops: CDR1 SEHNR, CDR2 FQNEAQ (reference sequence). The CDR3 contains 17 residues. The CDR3 bases are TGTGCCAGCAGCTTCGGACAGGGGGCCCTCTCTGGAAACACCATATATTTT. Translating gives CASSFGQGALSGNTIYF.

This clonotype was counted a single time. CDR3 sequence reads: CASSLGVGGSGSFSYEQYV. For the CDR3, the DNA is TGTGCCAGCAGCTTAGGAGTTGGAGGTAGCGGGAGTTTCTCCTACGAGCAGTACGTC. The chain recombines TRBV7-2 with TRBJ2-7; the match to TRBD2 covers 9 bases. Trimming took 1 base from V and 0 from J; bases not matched to a gene: 13. The V gene's germline CDR1 is SGHTA and CDR2 FQGNSA. This CDR3 is 19 amino acids long.

The chain has TRBV7-2 and TRBJ2-5; 7 positions match TRBD2. The CDR3 is 16 residues long. Germline assignment: CDR1 SGHTA and CDR2 FQGNSA. The J segment lost 4 bases and the V segment lost 11 bases, leaving 19 bases of the junction unmatched. The CDR3, as DNA: TGTGCCGACCGGGCTAGCGGAGAGGTGAGGGGAGAGACCCAGTACTTC. Translated, it gives CADRASGEVRGETQYF.

A remark on this clonotype: The junction differs from germline at one of its ends, possibly a read error. The chain has TRBV20-1 and TRBJ2-7; perhaps TRBD1 as D (6 bases). The CDR3 is 12 residues long. Germline loops: CDR1 DFQATT, CDR2 SNEGSKA (reference sequence). CDR3 nucleotide sequence: TGCAATGCTAGTCCAGGGGTTTACGAGCAGTACTTC. Protein product: CNASPGVYEQYF.

The chain is built from TRBV2 and TRBJ2-5; 9 bases line up with TRBD1. V dropped 5 bases and J dropped 1; count of bases not matched to a gene: 5. Germline assignment: CDR1 SNHLY and CDR2 FYNNEI. This CDR3 contains 15 residues. The CDR3 is CASSQQGAIQETQYF. The CDR3 DNA is TGTGCCAGCAGTCAACAGGGGGCTATCCAAGAGACCCAGTACTTC. Variable domain in full (rest from reference TRBV2 and TRBJ2-5): EPEVTQTPSHQVTQMGQEVILRCVPISNHLYFYWYRQILGQKVEFLVSFYNNEISEKSEIFDDQFSVERPDGSNFTLKIRSTKLEDSAMYFCASSQQGAIQETQYFGPGTRLLVL.

This clonotype was seen ten or more times. This chain uses TRBV29-1 with TRBJ2-2; no definite D call. The CDR3 contains 11 residues. V shed 3 bases and J shed 11 bases, with 10 bases lying between them. Germline V gene sequence: CDR1 SQVTM, CDR2 ANQGSEA. The CDR3 is CSVERPPELFF. In DNA form, the CDR3 reads TGCAGCGTTGAGAGGCCCCCAGAGCTGTTTTTT.

This clonotype has more than one count but fewer than ten. One end of the junction varies from germline; a read error may be responsible. This rearrangement joins TRBV20-1 to TRBJ2-1, with D possibly matching TRBD1 (5 bases). Looked up from germline, CDR1 is DFQATT and CDR2 is SNEGSKA (reference sequence). The CDR3 runs 14 residues. Here the CDR3 reads CSEPQGNTYNGQFF. In nucleotides, the CDR3 is TGCAGTGAACCTCAGGGAAACACCTACAATGGGCAGTTCTTC.

This chain links TRBV6-5 with TRBJ2-1, with D hard to call. The CDR3 is 14 residues long. From germline, CDR1 is MNHEY and CDR2 SVGAGI. Deletions cut 3 bases from V and 9 bases from J, with 15 bases between. This CDR3 is CASSYWRRAAEQFF. CDR3 nucleotide sequence: TGTGCCAGCAGTTATTGGCGAAGGGCGGCTGAGCAGTTCTTC.

The chain employs TRBV20-1 and TRBJ2-7, with 7 bases lining up with TRBD2. The CDR3 consists of 12 residues. Germline CDR1 and CDR2: DFQATT and SNEGSKA (reference sequence). Trimming removed 3 bases from V and 2 bases from J; junction bases left unmatched: 1. The CDR3 is CSARTSPYEQYF. For the CDR3, the DNA is TGCAGTGCTAGGACTAGCCCCTACGAGCAGTACTTC.

V is TRBV25-1 and J is TRBJ1-5, with 8 bases aligning to TRBD1. Per the germline V gene, CDR1 is MGHDK and CDR2 is SYGVNS. Germline trimming cut 2 bases from V and 5 bases from J; bases unmatched to any gene: 11. This CDR3 contains 17 residues. The CDR3 DNA follows: TGTGCCAGCAGTGAAGATCAGGGGGCGCGAGCGGATCAGCCCCAGCATTTT. Residues: CASSEDQGARADQPQHF.

This clonotype came up a few times. The chain employs TRBV28 and TRBJ2-5, with a weak D call TRBD1 (5 bases). The CDR3 totals 15 residues. Germline assignment: CDR1 MDHEN and CDR2 SYDVKM. V lost 8 bases and J lost 4, with 20 bases in between. CDR3 region: CASVYSVRVGETQYF. Here the CDR3 DNA reads TGTGCCAGCGTTTACTCCGTCAGGGTAGGAGAGACCCAGTACTTC.

V and J are TRBV5-5 and TRBJ2-3; 10 nucleotides align to TRBD1. V lost 4 bases, J lost 3 bases, and 5 bases stayed unmatched. Germline V lookup: CDR1 SGHKS, CDR2 YYEKEE (reference sequence). The CDR3 spans 15 residues. The DNA of the CDR3 is TGTGCCAGCAGCGATTGGACAGGGGGGACAGATACGCAGTATTTT. Amino acid sequence: CASSDWTGGTDTQYF.

CDR3 amino acids: CASSYSLPRVSGANVLTF. CDR3 sequence (DNA): TGTGCCAGCAGTTACTCTTTGCCAAGGGTGTCTGGGGCCAACGTCCTGACTTTC. The chain employs TRBV6-5 and TRBJ2-6, with D uncertain. Germline CDR1 is MNHEY and CDR2 is SVGAGI. V dropped 0 bases and J dropped 1 base, with 13 bases sitting between them. The CDR3 loop spans 18 amino acids.

The chain uses TRBV4-3 and TRBJ2-3; D could derive from TRBD1 or TRBD2 (5 bases each). Trimming cost V 2 bases and J 1 base, with 13 bases left between them. This CDR3 comprises 16 residues. CDR1 LGHNA and CDR2 YSLEER come from the germline V gene. CDR3 residues: CASSQTGPGGTDTQYF. The CDR3 nucleotides read TGCGCCAGCAGCCAAACGGGACCCGGGGGCACAGATACGCAGTATTTT.

The chain recombines TRBV29-1 with TRBJ2-6; D possibly uses TRBD1 or TRBD2 (6 bases each). Trimming stripped 4 bases from V and 2 bases from J, with 21 bases between. Germline V gene lookup returns CDR1 SQVTM and CDR2 ANQGSEA. This CDR3 has 18 amino acids. CDR3 in amino acids: CSVGAGRQVPAGANVLTF. CDR3 DNA: TGCAGCGTTGGGGCGGGAAGACAGGTTCCTGCTGGGGCCAACGTCCTGACTTTC. The full variable domain, with the rest looked up from reference TRBV29-1 and TRBJ2-6, is SAVISQKPSRDICQRGTSLTIQCQVDSQVTMMFWYRQQPGQSLTLIATANQGSEATYESGFVIDKFPISRPNLTFSTLTVSNMSPEDSSIYLCSVGAGRQVPAGANVLTFGAGSRLTVL.

V gene TRBV2 combines with J gene TRBJ2-5; TRBD1 agrees at 9 bases. The J call may be incorrect, as the DNA end agrees better with TRBJ2-7. Germline V lookup: CDR1 SNHLY, CDR2 FYNNEI. CDR3 length equals 15 residues. The CDR3 bases are TGTGCCAGCAGCGTTGTCGGGACAGGGTCCTACGAGCAGTACTTC. It encodes CASSVVGTGSYEQYF.

Only a few counts were recorded for this clonotype. V is TRBV28 and J is TRBJ1-2; a possible D gene is TRBD1 (5 bases). Trimming left V 0 bases short and J 5 bases short, with 10 bases between. The CDR3 is 14 amino acids. Germline CDR1 reads MDHEN; CDR2 reads SYDVKM. Here the CDR3 reads CASSLWGERYGYTF. Written as DNA, the CDR3 is TGTGCCAGCAGTTTATGGGGGGAACGGTATGGCTACACCTTC.

The chain is built from TRBV20-1 and TRBJ2-3, with D possibly matching TRBD2 (5 bases). Germline V gene data show CDR1 as DFQATT and CDR2 as SNEGSKA (reference sequence). V was pared by 6 bases and J by 4 bases, with 17 bases between. This CDR3 comprises 14 residues. The CDR3 reads CSARTSHGADTQYF. The CDR3 DNA sequence: TGCAGTGCCCGGACCTCTCACGGGGCAGATACGCAGTATTTT.